A single sample gave rise to the 18 T cell receptor beta chains below, sequenced in a study of patients with pleural tuberculosis. MiXCR was run by TCRdb on the reads, yielding one entry per CDR3 protein. The sample consists of around 54,000 distinct CDR3 sequences, approximately 7.5% of them appearing once. The receptors come from a human donor with pleural tuberculosis.

This clonotype has ten or more counts. The V and J genes are TRBV12-3 or TRBV12-4 and TRBJ2-3, with 10 bases identical to TRBD2. The CDR3 is 16 residues long. Trimming removed 2 bases from V and 2 bases from J; junction bases left unmatched: 4. CDR3: CASSLRTSGSTDTQYF. In nucleotides, the CDR3 is TGTGCCAGCAGTTTAAGGACTAGCGGATCCACAGATACGCAGTATTTT.

The rearrangement uses TRBV29-1 and TRBJ1-2, with D unclear. Trimming removed 6 bases at V and 2 bases at J, with 16 bases between. The V gene's germline CDR1 is SQVTM and CDR2 ANQGSEA. The CDR3 has 14 residues. The CDR3 DNA reads as TGCAGCGTCATACAGCGAAATACCAACTATGGCTACACCTTC. Residues: CSVIQRNTNYGYTF.

The J gene is TRBJ2-1, the V gene TRBV5-1; perhaps D is TRBD1 or TRBD2 (5 bases each). This CDR3 has 15 residues. Germline-derived CDR1 and CDR2 are SGHRS and YFSETQ. V lost 5 bases to trimming and J lost 3 bases, with 15 bases between them. CDR3 coding DNA: TGCGCCAGCAGTCCCGGGGCAGGAGTCTACAATGAGCAGTTCTTC. Residues: CASSPGAGVYNEQFF. The full variable domain, its missing parts supplied by reference TRBV5-1 and TRBJ2-1, is KAGVTQTPRYLIKTRGQQVTLSCSPISGHRSVSWYQQTPGQGLQFLFEYFSETQRNKGNFPGRFSGRQFSNSRSEMNVSTLELGDSALYLCASSPGAGVYNEQFFGPGTRLTVL.

This clonotype was counted a few times. The V and J genes are TRBV11-2 and TRBJ2-1; 9 bases fit TRBD2. Germline V lookup: CDR1 SGHAT, CDR2 FQNNGV. The CDR3 loop spans 14 amino acids. The V gene end was trimmed by 5 bases and the J gene end by 9 bases; junction bases not matched to a gene: 8. As DNA, the CDR3 is TGTGCCAGCAGCGTGGGACTAGCACGTGCTGAGCAGTTCTTC. Translated: CASSVGLARAEQFF.

This clonotype has at least ten counts. The genes are TRBV27 and TRBJ2-2; D call uncertain. The CDR3 has 14 amino acids. CDR1 MNHEY and CDR2 SMNVEV come from the germline V gene (reference sequence). V lost 5 bases to trimming and J lost 0 bases, with 7 bases between them. The CDR3 DNA reads TGTGCCAGCAGTCCTACACCGAACACCGGGGAGCTGTTTTTT. It is translated as CASSPTPNTGELFF.

This clonotype was counted ten times or more. This rearrangement joins TRBV5-4 to TRBJ1-1, with no clear D. The V end lost 1 base, the J end lost 2 bases, and 9 bases lay between the germline ends. Germline lookup yields CDR1 SGHNT and CDR2 YYREEE (reference sequence). The CDR3 loop spans 14 amino acids. The CDR3 is CASSLSTVNTEAFF. The CDR3 coding sequence is TGTGCCAGCAGCTTGTCGACGGTAAACACTGAAGCTTTCTTT.

This clonotype was detected ten times or more. The chain uses TRBV27 and TRBJ1-1; D not certain. The CDR3 sequence is 14 residues long. V was cut by 10 bases and J by 1 base, with 16 bases left in between. Germline lookup yields CDR1 MNHEY and CDR2 SMNVEV (reference sequence). The CDR3 loop is CATSGGSPNTEAFF. The CDR3 DNA reads as TGTGCCACCTCTGGCGGCAGCCCGAACACTGAAGCTTTCTTT.

The chain uses TRBV25-1 and TRBJ1-5, with D unclear. Germline-derived CDR1 and CDR2 are MGHDK and SYGVNS. V dropped 7 bases and J dropped 1 base, with 20 bases sitting between them. The CDR3 has 17 residues. CDR3 coding DNA: TGTGCCAGCATTACCGGGCCTTACTTGAGAAGCAATCAGCCCCAGCATTTT. Translated: CASITGPYLRSNQPQHF.

This clonotype was seen only a few times. The chain recombines TRBV9 with TRBJ1-3, with D unresolved. Per the germline V gene, CDR1 is SGDLS and CDR2 is YYNGEE. Trimming removed 0 bases from V and 2 bases from J, with 6 bases in between. The CDR3 length is 14 residues. The CDR3 nucleotides read TGTGCCAGCAGCGTAGTAAGTGCTGGAAACACCATATATTTT. Its protein is CASSVVSAGNTIYF.

This clonotype was seen at least ten times. The V and J genes are TRBV4-3 and TRBJ1-5, with TRBD1 matching 7 bases. The trim removed 6 bases at V and 1 base at J, leaving 3 bases unmatched. Germline assignment: CDR1 LGHNA and CDR2 YSLEER. CDR3 length: 14 amino acids. The CDR3 spells CASRQTGSNQPQHF. CDR3 coding DNA: TGCGCCAGCAGACAGACAGGGAGCAATCAGCCCCAGCATTTT.

This clonotype appeared a few times. The DNA of the CDR3 is TGTGCCAGCAGTTTGGCGGGAGGTTTAGCGGAGACCCAGTACTTC. Encoded protein: CASSLAGGLAETQYF. The chain carries TRBV12-3 or TRBV12-4 and TRBJ2-5; 8 bases are shared with TRBD2. The CDR3 contains 15 residues. Unmatched junction bases numbered 8, after V lost 3 bases and J lost 5 bases.

This clonotype was recorded many times. The chain joins TRBV11-1 to TRBJ1-1, with TRBD1 as a possible D gene (5 bases). The CDR3 sequence is 14 residues long. The V and J ends lost 2 bases and 4 bases respectively, with 11 bases between them. The V gene's germline CDR1 is SGHAT and CDR2 FQDESV (reference sequence). The CDR3 protein is CASSLSSRGTEAFF. The CDR3 bases are TGTGCCAGCAGCTTATCGTCAAGGGGCACTGAAGCTTTCTTT.

This clonotype was seen many times. The chain links TRBV4-2 to TRBJ1-1; weak D call: TRBD1 (6 bases). Trimming shortened V by 4 bases and J by 5 bases, and 17 bases separated the two germline ends. The length of the CDR3 is 15 residues. Germline V gives CDR1 LGHNA, CDR2 YNFKEQ. CDR3 loop: CASSPSFQGLTEAFF. The CDR3 DNA reads as TGTGCCAGCAGCCCTTCTTTCCAGGGGTTAACTGAAGCTTTCTTT.

This clonotype was seen repeatedly, ten times or more. The chain has TRBV24-1 and TRBJ1-2; D uncertain. In germline, CDR1 is KGHDR, CDR2 SFDVKD. The V end lost 4 bases, the J end lost 6 bases, and 14 bases lay between the germline ends. The CDR3 runs 14 residues. CDR3 amino acids: CATSDLRYGDGYTF. In DNA form, the CDR3 reads TGTGCCACCAGTGACTTGAGGTATGGGGATGGCTACACCTTC.

This clonotype was observed many times. The chain has TRBV28 and TRBJ2-7; 7 bases agree with TRBD2. Looked up from germline, CDR1 is MDHEN and CDR2 is SYDVKM. CDR3 size: 14 residues. V lost 8 bases to trimming and J lost 0 bases; unmatched junction nucleotides: 7. The CDR3 reads CASRDRGSSYEQYV. The CDR3 bases are TGTGCCAGCCGAGATCGCGGGAGCTCCTACGAGCAGTACGTC.

This clonotype occurred many times. The chain uses TRBV25-1 and TRBJ2-3, with 10 positions matching TRBD1. The CDR3 is 14 amino acids. Germline CDR1 MGHDK, CDR2 SYGVNS. Trimming cost V 5 bases and J 5 bases; bases outside gene matches: 4. Here the CDR3 DNA reads TGTGCCAGCAGTTTGGGACAGGGGTTAGATACGCAGTATTTT. Translation: CASSLGQGLDTQYF.

The sample holds many counts of this clonotype. This sequence joins TRBV7-3 and TRBJ1-6; D is ambiguous. Trimming took 1 base from V and 7 from J, leaving 8 bases between them. CDR3 length: 14 amino acids. Germline V gene data show CDR1 as SGHTA and CDR2 as FQGTGA. DNA for the CDR3: TGTGCCAGCAGCTTAAACCGGTGGAATTCACCCCTCCACTTT. Translating gives CASSLNRWNSPLHF.

The table lists this clonotype with a few counts. The chain recombines TRBV19 with TRBJ2-3; TRBD1 might be the D (6 bases). V dropped 2 bases and J dropped 1 base, with 10 bases sitting between them. The CDR3 has 15 amino acids. Germline V lookup: CDR1 LNHDA, CDR2 SQIVND (reference sequence). CDR3 region: CASSITGTRTDTQYF. CDR3 nucleotides: TGTGCCAGTAGTATAACGGGGACACGCACAGATACGCAGTATTTT.